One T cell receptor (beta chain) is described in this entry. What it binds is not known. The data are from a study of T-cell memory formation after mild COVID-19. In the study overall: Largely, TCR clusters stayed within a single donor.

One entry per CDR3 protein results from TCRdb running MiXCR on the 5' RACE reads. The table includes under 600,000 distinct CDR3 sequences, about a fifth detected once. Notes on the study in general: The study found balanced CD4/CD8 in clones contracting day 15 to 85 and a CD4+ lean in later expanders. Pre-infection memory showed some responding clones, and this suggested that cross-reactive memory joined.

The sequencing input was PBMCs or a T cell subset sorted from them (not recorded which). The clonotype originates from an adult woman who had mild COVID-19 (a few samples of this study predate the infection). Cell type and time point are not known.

The CDR3 nucleotides read TGTGCCAGCGGCAGGGGGCAACAAGAGACCCAGTACTTC. It encodes CASGRGQQETQYF. The chain employs TRBV7-2 and TRBJ2-5; 8 bases agree with TRBD1. Trimming removed 8 bases from V and 2 bases from J; junction bases left unmatched: 4. This CDR3 spans 13 amino acids. The germline CDR1 and CDR2 sequences are SGHTA and FQGNSA. The entire variable domain, with the rest obtained from reference TRBV7-2 and TRBJ2-5, is as follows: GAGVSQSPSNKVTEKGKDVELRCDPISGHTALYWYRQSLGQGLEFLIYFQGNSAPDKSGLPSDRFSAERTGGSVSTLTIQRTQQEDSAVYLCASGRGQQETQYFGPGTRLLVL.